These 21 T cell receptor beta chains came from one sample sequenced in a study of blood T cells in healthy people across ages. A sample-barcoded 5' primer and a J-beta primer mix were used in a second PCR of about 7 to 11 cycles. TCRdb called the 5' RACE reads again in MiXCR, with one record for every CDR3 protein. Seen here are over 1,500,000 distinct CDR3 sequences, roughly 43% observed once, and the top ten hold 20% to 25%. Source material: blood. The receptors stem from a human donor in good health.

This clonotype was seen a few times. The V call is TRBV9, the J call TRBJ2-3, with a tentative D call TRBD1 (6 bases). Trimming pared 1 base from V and 6 bases from J, leaving 15 bases between. The CDR3 loop spans 15 amino acids. Germline V CDR1 and CDR2: SGDLS, YYNGEE. The DNA for the CDR3 is TGTGCCAGCAGCGTATTGGACAGTTATACGGATACGCAGTATTTT. Residues: CASSVLDSYTDTQYF.

The rearrangement uses TRBV7-9 and TRBJ2-3; D possibly corresponds to TRBD2 (5 bases). The CDR3 sequence is 16 residues long. V lost 5 bases and J lost 0, with 15 bases in between. CDR1 and CDR2 from the germline V gene are SEHNR and FQNEAQ (reference sequence). The DNA of the CDR3 is TGTGCCAGCAGCCCCTCAGCGGCGACTAGCACAGATACGCAGTATTTT. Its protein product is CASSPSAATSTDTQYF.

This chain links TRBV9 with TRBJ1-2, with 8 positions matching TRBD1. CDR3 length: 19 residues. The V gene end was trimmed by 0 bases and the J gene end by 4 bases; junction bases not matched to a gene: 17. From germline, CDR1 is SGDLS and CDR2 YYNGEE. The CDR3 DNA reads as TGTGCCAGCAGCGTAGGAGGTCGCGGCAGGGGGCTTGGGCGCTATGGCTACACCTTC. It codes for CASSVGGRGRGLGRYGYTF.

Concerning this clonotype: Compared with germline, one end of the junction differs, possibly owing to a read error. The chain couples TRBV18 to TRBJ2-5; D gene ambiguous. The J call is in doubt because the DNA end fits TRBJ2-7 better. This CDR3 is 12 amino acids long. Germline assignment: CDR1 KGHSH and CDR2 LQKENI. The CDR3 DNA reads as TGTGCCAGCTCCCCACCCCAATTCGAGCAGTACTTC. It specifies CASSPPQFEQYF.

The chain recombines TRBV20-1 with TRBJ1-2; D is unresolved. CDR3 length equals 12 residues. V was trimmed by 4 bases and J by 0 bases, leaving 6 bases between them. Germline values: CDR1 DFQATT, CDR2 SNEGSKA (reference sequence). CDR3 in DNA: TGCAGTGCTATCCATGCTAACTATGGCTACACCTTC. This codes for CSAIHANYGYTF.

This chain connects TRBV10-2 to TRBJ1-1; no firm D call. Germline CDR1 reads WSHSY; CDR2 reads SAAADI. Trimming pared 2 bases from V and 4 bases from J, leaving 8 bases between. The CDR3 is 13 residues long. This CDR3 reads CASSEGVPTEAFF. CDR3 bases: TGCGCCAGCAGTGAGGGGGTCCCCACTGAAGCTTTCTTT.

This clonotype was recorded many times. The rearrangement joins TRBV6-2 or TRBV6-3 to TRBJ2-3, with a possible D match to TRBD1 (6 bases). Germline assignment: CDR1 MNHEY and CDR2 SVGEGT. The germline V and J ends were trimmed by 6 bases and 0 bases, with 10 bases remaining between them. The CDR3 has 14 residues. The CDR3 loop is CASSGTGSTDTQYF. DNA of the CDR3: TGTGCCAGCAGCGGTACAGGGAGCACAGATACGCAGTATTTT.

This clonotype has a handful of counts. This chain uses TRBV12-3 or TRBV12-4 with TRBJ1-2; 8 bases fit TRBD1. CDR3 size: 14 residues. J was trimmed by 5 bases and V by 7 bases; bases with no gene match: 9. The CDR3 sequence is CASKDDRGYYGYTF. CDR3 nucleotides: TGTGCCAGCAAAGATGACAGGGGATATTATGGCTACACCTTC.

This clonotype was picked up many times. The chain employs TRBV7-2 and TRBJ2-4, with 7 nucleotides matching TRBD1. Germline loops: CDR1 SGHTA, CDR2 FQGNSA. The V and J ends lost 5 bases and 0 bases, in that order; junction bases with no gene match: 10. This CDR3 region has 17 residues. CDR3 in amino acids: CASSQTGYQLAKNIQYF. DNA of the CDR3: TGTGCCAGCAGCCAGACAGGGTATCAACTAGCCAAAAACATTCAGTACTTC.

The chain recombines TRBV7-2 with TRBJ2-5; 9 nucleotides align to TRBD2. The CDR3 has 17 amino acids. With V trimmed by 0 bases and J by 1 base, 6 bases remained unmatched. The germline V gene has CDR1 SGHTA and CDR2 FQGNSA. The CDR3 nucleotides are TGTGCCAGCAGCTTAGCGGAAGCGGGGGGCGCCCAAGAGACCCAGTACTTC. Its protein is CASSLAEAGGAQETQYF.

This chain uses TRBV20-1 with TRBJ1-1, with D perhaps TRBD1 (6 bases). The germline V gene encodes CDR1 DFQATT and CDR2 SNEGSKA (reference sequence). Trimming removed 6 bases from V and 11 bases from J, with 13 bases in between. CDR3 length: 10 residues. This CDR3 reads CSATGQFAFF. The CDR3 nucleotides read TGCAGTGCCACGGGACAATTCGCTTTCTTT.

The chain joins TRBV7-2 to TRBJ2-7; no clear D. Germline V CDR1 and CDR2: SGHTA, FQGNSA. V was shortened by 1 base and J by 3 bases, with 10 bases between the two germline ends. This CDR3 spans 14 amino acids. The CDR3 nucleotides are TGTGCCAGCAGCTTAGACGGATCTAACTACGAGCAGTACTTC. This translates into CASSLDGSNYEQYF.

There are a few counts of this clonotype. The CDR3 reads CASSFAWGDHYEQYF. The CDR3 DNA reads TGCGCCAGCAGCTTCGCCTGGGGGGACCACTACGAGCAGTACTTC. The chain links TRBV5-1 to TRBJ2-5; possible D gene TRBD2, 6 bases. The J call could be wrong; TRBJ2-7 is a better fit for the DNA end. CDR1 and CDR2 (germline): SGHRS, YFSETQ. The CDR3 loop spans 15 amino acids.

The chain joins TRBV6-5 to TRBJ2-7, with 7 bases matching TRBD1. Germline values: CDR1 MNHEY, CDR2 SVGAGI. The CDR3 is 16 residues long. The V segment lost 0 bases and the J segment 3 bases; nucleotides outside the gene matches: 8. In DNA form, the CDR3 reads TGTGCCAGCAGTTACTCGGTGGGACAGAAAGGCTACGAGCAGTACTTC. Amino acids: CASSYSVGQKGYEQYF.

This chain uses TRBV4-2 with TRBJ2-1; weak D call: TRBD1 (6 bases). The CDR3 is 15 amino acids. With 5 bases removed from V and 4 bases from J, the gap between germline ends came to 15 bases. Germline CDR1 and CDR2: LGHNA and YNFKEQ. In DNA form, the CDR3 reads TGTGCCAGCAGCTCCAGAGGGGGAGTATACAATGAGCAGTTCTTC. Its protein product is CASSSRGGVYNEQFF.

The genes are TRBV6-1 and TRBJ2-2; D call uncertain. The CDR3 totals 13 residues. V was cut by 7 bases and J by 5 bases, with 11 bases left in between. CDR1 is MNHNS, CDR2 SASEGT, per germline. CDR3: CASIMTVTGELFF. In DNA, the CDR3 is TGTGCCAGCATTATGACTGTAACCGGGGAGCTGTTTTTT.

This rearrangement joins TRBV7-9 to TRBJ2-1; unclear D gene. Germline assignment: CDR1 SEHNR and CDR2 FQNEAQ (reference sequence). V was clipped by 5 bases and J by 3 bases, with 14 bases between them. The length of the CDR3 is 15 residues. The CDR3 spells CASSQETDYYNEQFF. The CDR3 DNA sequence: TGTGCCAGCAGCCAAGAGACTGATTACTACAATGAGCAGTTCTTC. Combining the CDR3 with reference TRBV7-9 and TRBJ2-1 gives the whole variable domain DTGVSQNPRHKITKRGQNVTFRCDPISEHNRLYWYRQTLGQGPEFLTYFQNEAQLEKSRLLSDRFSAERPKGSFSTLEIQRTEQGDSAMYLCASSQETDYYNEQFFGPGTRLTVL.

V is TRBV7-9 and J is TRBJ2-7; TRBD1 might be the D (7 bases). CDR1 and CDR2 from the germline V gene are SEHNR and FQNEAQ (reference sequence). The CDR3 runs 13 residues. With 3 bases removed from V and 4 bases from J, the gap between germline ends came to 10 bases. CDR3 in amino acids: CASSFRGRYEQYF. The CDR3 coding sequence is TGTGCCAGCAGCTTCAGGGGGAGGTACGAGCAGTACTTC.

The rearrangement joins TRBV4-3 to TRBJ2-7; 7 bases are shared with TRBD1. Losses at the gene ends were 2 bases for V and 0 bases for J; bases not matched to a gene: 13. Germline CDR1 is LGHNA and CDR2 is YSLEER. This CDR3 has 18 residues. CDR3 in amino acids: CASSQSPTTGPFSYEQYF. The CDR3 region has the DNA TGCGCCAGCAGCCAATCTCCAACGACAGGGCCTTTCTCCTACGAGCAGTACTTC.

This clonotype was detected a few times. The V and J genes are TRBV10-3 and TRBJ2-7, with a tentative D call TRBD2 (5 bases). V gave up 4 bases and J gave up 3 bases, with 13 bases separating them. Per germline, CDR1 ENHRY and CDR2 SYGVKD. This CDR3 region has 14 residues. The CDR3: CAISGSSADYEQYF. The CDR3 region has the DNA TGTGCCATCAGTGGGAGTAGCGCGGACTACGAGCAGTACTTC.

This sequence joins TRBV11-1 and TRBJ1-3; TRBD1 might be the D (6 bases). This CDR3 contains 15 residues. Germline assignment: CDR1 SGHAT and CDR2 FQDESV (reference sequence). V shed 5 bases and J shed 4 bases, with 15 bases lying between them. CDR3 residues: CASSLIGDTGNTIYF. The CDR3 DNA is TGTGCCAGCAGCCTGATCGGGGACACCGGAAACACCATATATTTT. The complete variable domain, with remaining parts taken from reference TRBV11-1 and TRBJ1-3, reads EAEVAQSPRYKITEKSQAVAFWCDPISGHATLYWYRQILGQGPELLVQFQDESVVDDSQLPKDRFSAERLKGVDSTLKIQPAELGDSAMYLCASSLIGDTGNTIYFGEGSWLTVV.